These 24 T cell receptor beta chains share one sample of origin, sequenced in a study of beta chain features in type 1 diabetes. TCRB transcripts that were expressed got sequenced, as all of the isolated RNA had been reverse transcribed. This table comes from immunoSEQ multiplex PCR, and its TCRdb copy is limited to in-frame clones, with some not included. Of a few hundred thousand clones detected, around 10% appear once; the ten largest clones hold about 0.6%. Study-wide findings and caveats: All four CD4+ subsets from Type 1 diabetes patients carried moderately but significantly shorter TCRB CDR3s.

These receptors' antigens are unknown. Sequenced: central memory CD4+ T cells from blood. These receptors came from a man aged 25 to 40 with type 1 diabetes.

This clone was counted only a few times. V and J are TRBV5-1 and TRBJ1-2, with D unclear. The CDR3 runs 15 residues. Per germline, CDR1 SGHRS and CDR2 YFSETQ. V lost 0 bases and J lost 4, with 13 bases in between. Written as DNA, the CDR3 is TGCGCCAGCAGCTTGGCCGACGGCCGAGGCTATGGCTACACCTTC. It codes for CASSLADGRGYGYTF. Drawing the rest from reference TRBV5-1 and TRBJ1-2, the complete variable domain is KAGVTQTPRYLIKTRGQQVTLSCSPISGHRSVSWYQQTPGQGLQFLFEYFSETQRNKGNFPGRFSGRQFSNSRSEMNVSTLELGDSALYLCASSLADGRGYGYTFGSGTRLTVV.

This clone showed up many times. The chain joins TRBV7-9 to TRBJ1-2, with D possibly TRBD1 on 6 matching bases. The CDR3 has 13 residues. Germline CDR1 SEHNR, CDR2 FQNEAQ (reference sequence). V was clipped by 5 bases and J by 8 bases, with 15 bases between them. CDR3 nucleotides: TGTGCCAGCAGCCCGGACGTAACAGGGGGCTACACCTTC. Protein: CASSPDVTGGYTF. Supplemented by reference TRBV7-9 and TRBJ1-2, the full variable domain reads DTGVSQNPRHKITKRGQNVTFRCDPISEHNRLYWYRQTLGQGPEFLTYFQNEAQLEKSRLLSDRFSAERPKGSFSTLEIQRTEQGDSAMYLCASSPDVTGGYTFGSGTRLTVV.

This clone was detected a few times. The V gene is TRBV19, the J gene TRBJ1-1, with D possibly being TRBD1 (5 bases). Trimming cost V 5 bases and J 5 bases, with 15 bases left between them. The CDR3 consists of 14 residues. Germline CDR1 reads LNHDA; CDR2 reads SQIVND (reference sequence). The CDR3 loop is CASSSWGEETEAFF. The CDR3 nucleotides read TGTGCCAGTAGTTCATGGGGGGAAGAAACTGAAGCTTTCTTT.

The chain combines TRBV28 with TRBJ2-5, with a possible D match to TRBD2 (7 bases). CDR1 MDHEN and CDR2 SYDVKM come from the germline V gene. CDR3 length equals 13 residues. V was trimmed by 11 bases and J by 1 base, leaving 14 bases between them. CDR3 loop: CAGQGGAQETQYF. Written as DNA, the CDR3 is TGTGCCGGCCAAGGGGGGGCCCAAGAGACCCAGTACTTC.

This clone was observed a few times. V gene TRBV7-9 combines with J gene TRBJ2-6, with D perhaps TRBD1 or TRBD2 (5 bases each). Germline assignment: CDR1 SEHNR and CDR2 FQNEAQ (reference sequence). This CDR3 contains 17 residues. V was clipped by 6 bases and J by 2 bases, with 17 bases between them. The CDR3 sequence is CASSQSGRMTGANVLTF. Written as DNA, the CDR3 is TGTGCCAGCAGTCAATCGGGACGTATGACTGGGGCCAACGTCCTGACTTTC.

This clone appeared a few times. The rearrangement links TRBV6-1 to TRBJ2-7; possible D gene TRBD2, 5 bases. The germline V and J ends were trimmed by 7 bases and 2 bases, with 12 bases remaining between them. This CDR3 region has 13 residues. CDR1 is MNHNS and CDR2 is SASEGT in the germline V gene. CDR3: CASTAGVTYEQYF. The CDR3 DNA follows: TGTGCCAGCACCGCCGGGGTGACCTACGAGCAGTACTTC.

This clone was observed at least ten times. This chain joins TRBV7-9 and TRBJ1-2; D call uncertain. CDR1 and CDR2 from the germline V gene are SEHNR and FQNEAQ (reference sequence). The CDR3 loop spans 14 amino acids. V lost 5 bases to trimming and J lost 8 bases, with 18 bases between them. CDR3 in amino acids: CASSRTDIQVGYTF. In DNA, the CDR3 is TGTGCCAGCAGCCGCACCGACATTCAGGTCGGCTACACCTTC.

V and J are TRBV2 and TRBJ1-4; D remains unclear. The V end was cut by 4 bases, the J end by 0 bases, with 6 bases between. The CDR3 is 14 amino acids. CDR1 is SNHLY and CDR2 is FYNNEI in the germline V gene. The CDR3 sequence is CASSGQATNEKLFF. DNA of the CDR3: TGTGCCAGCAGTGGTCAGGCAACTAATGAAAAACTGTTTTTT.

The chain uses TRBV7-2 and TRBJ1-1, with 7 bases matching TRBD1. Per germline, CDR1 SGHTA and CDR2 FQGNSA. The V and J ends lost 3 bases and 5 bases, in that order; junction bases with no gene match: 6. The CDR3 is 14 residues long. The CDR3 protein is CASSLTTGQTEAFF. The CDR3, as DNA: TGTGCCAGCAGCTTGACGACAGGGCAAACTGAAGCTTTCTTT.

The chain carries TRBV27 and TRBJ1-4; tentatively, D is TRBD1 (5 bases). From germline, CDR1 is MNHEY and CDR2 SMNVEV (reference sequence). Trimming stripped 5 bases from V and 5 bases from J, with 9 bases between. This CDR3 spans 13 amino acids. The CDR3 is CASSQRGNEKLFF. CDR3 in DNA: TGTGCCAGCAGTCAACGGGGCAATGAAAAACTGTTTTTT.

The rearrangement joins TRBV27 to TRBJ2-7, with TRBD1 as a possible D gene (6 bases). CDR1 MNHEY and CDR2 SMNVEV come from the germline V gene (reference sequence). The CDR3 runs to 16 residues. Trimming left V 6 bases short and J 3 bases short, with 21 bases between. The CDR3 region has the DNA TGTGCCAGCAGACCTGGGGGCCCAGCGGCCTACTACGAGCAGTACTTC. Its translation is CASRPGGPAAYYEQYF.

The rearrangement joins TRBV19 to TRBJ2-5; TRBD1 matches 9 bases. The DNA end lines up better with TRBJ2-7; the J call may be wrong. Germline V lookup: CDR1 LNHDA, CDR2 SQIVND (reference sequence). This CDR3 region has 16 residues. CDR3 in amino acids: CASSLQGAGLGYEQYF. DNA for the CDR3: TGTGCCAGTAGTCTACAGGGGGCGGGTCTGGGATACGAGCAGTACTTC.

The chain combines TRBV10-3 with TRBJ2-1; possibly TRBD1 or TRBD2 for D (5 bases each). Trimming cost V 6 bases and J 7 bases, with 16 bases left between them. CDR1 and CDR2 (germline): ENHRY, SYGVKD. CDR3 size: 14 residues. CDR3 nucleotide sequence: TGTGCCATCAGGGGGGATTCAGACGGGAATGAGCAGTTCTTC. Amino acid sequence: CAIRGDSDGNEQFF.

This clone was found a few times. The CDR3 is CASSLGQYQETQYF. Here the CDR3 DNA reads TGTGCCAGCAGCTTGGGGCAGTACCAAGAGACCCAGTACTTC. The J gene is TRBJ2-5, the V gene TRBV7-9, with a weak D call TRBD1 (5 bases). With 3 bases removed from V and 0 bases from J, the gap between germline ends came to 8 bases. Germline values: CDR1 SEHNR, CDR2 FQNEAQ (reference sequence). The CDR3 extends over 14 amino acids. The full variable domain, with the rest looked up from reference TRBV7-9 and TRBJ2-5, is DTGVSQNPRHKITKRGQNVTFRCDPISEHNRLYWYRQTLGQGPEFLTYFQNEAQLEKSRLLSDRFSAERPKGSFSTLEIQRTEQGDSAMYLCASSLGQYQETQYFGPGTRLLVL.

The rearrangement uses TRBV6-1 and TRBJ1-1; no reliable D call. Germline V CDR1 and CDR2: MNHNS, SASEGT. Trimming left V 2 bases short and J 1 base short, with 11 bases between. The CDR3 covers 15 residues. The CDR3: CASSERSTANTEAFF. The CDR3 DNA follows: TGTGCCAGCAGTGAAAGGTCGACGGCGAACACTGAAGCTTTCTTT.

With regard to this clone: Other DNA variants within this sample encode the same CDR3. V gene TRBV25-1 combines with J gene TRBJ1-2, with D tentatively TRBD1 (6 bases). Germline loops: CDR1 MGHDK, CDR2 SYGVNS. There are 13 residues in the CDR3. With 2 bases removed from V and 5 bases from J, the gap between germline ends came to 9 bases. CDR3 residues: CASSEGTRYGYTF. CDR3 DNA: TGTGCCAGCAGTGAAGGGACACGTTATGGCTACACCTTC.

The chain is built from TRBV30 and TRBJ2-1, with 9 bases identical to TRBD2. The V and J ends lost 3 bases and 7 bases, in that order; junction bases with no gene match: 7. The CDR3 sequence is 14 residues long. Germline lookup yields CDR1 GTSNPN and CDR2 SVGIG (reference sequence). The CDR3 region is CAWSLAGRRNEQFF. The CDR3 nucleotides are TGTGCCTGGAGCCTAGCGGGGCGTCGGAATGAGCAGTTCTTC.

Ten or more counts support this clone. The rearrangement joins TRBV7-9 to TRBJ1-5; D is possibly TRBD1 (5 bases). The V end was cut by 2 bases, the J end by 5 bases, with 10 bases between. Per the germline V gene, CDR1 is SEHNR and CDR2 is FQNEAQ (reference sequence). The CDR3 consists of 14 residues. CDR3: CASSLPGGDQPQHF. The CDR3, as DNA: TGTGCCAGCAGCTTACCGGGAGGGGATCAGCCCCAGCATTTT.

The genes are TRBV7-2 and TRBJ1-2; TRBD1 is a possible D gene (5 bases). V lost 5 bases to trimming and J lost 4 bases, with 17 bases between them. CDR3 length: 15 amino acids. Germline loops: CDR1 SGHTA, CDR2 FQGNSA. The CDR3: CASSRTGDRLYGYTF. As DNA, the CDR3 is TGTGCCAGCAGCCGAACCGGGGACCGCCTCTATGGCTACACCTTC.

The chain recombines TRBV5-1 with TRBJ2-5, with 15 bases identical to TRBD2. The CDR3 totals 17 residues. Germline V CDR1 and CDR2: SGHRS, YFSETQ. V gave up 1 base and J gave up 2 bases; unmatched junction bases: 3. The CDR3 region has the DNA TGCGCCAGCAGCTTGCAGGGACTAGCGGGAGGTCAAGAGACCCAGTACTTC. This sequence encodes CASSLQGLAGGQETQYF.

This clone was observed a few times. The chain is built from TRBV6-1 and TRBJ2-5; D uncertain. CDR3 size: 14 residues. The germline V gene encodes CDR1 MNHNS and CDR2 SASEGT. Trimming removed 5 bases at V and 4 bases at J, with 14 bases between. The CDR3 loop reads CASSTKAPLETQYF. The CDR3 bases are TGTGCCAGCAGTACCAAGGCCCCGCTAGAGACCCAGTACTTC.

This clone was counted between two and nine times. The chain recombines TRBV5-6 with TRBJ2-2, with D hard to call. The germline CDR1 and CDR2 sequences are SGHDT and YYEEEE. V shed 1 base and J shed 2 bases, with 12 bases lying between them. This CDR3 is built from 16 residues. CDR3 nucleotides: TGTGCCAGCAGCTTGTCCCCGAGCGCCAACACCGGGGAGCTGTTTTTT. This sequence encodes CASSLSPSANTGELFF.

The genes are TRBV28 and TRBJ1-1; 8 bases fit TRBD1. This CDR3 region has 16 residues. Germline V CDR1 and CDR2: MDHEN, SYDVKM. J gave up 3 bases and V 3 bases, and 9 bases lay outside the gene matches. In DNA, the CDR3 is TGTGCCAGCAGTTTCCCTGGACAGGGAAGGGACACTGAAGCTTTCTTT. Protein product: CASSFPGQGRDTEAFF.

This clone came up a few times. The rearrangement joins TRBV27 to TRBJ1-2; D call uncertain. The germline V and J ends were trimmed by 5 bases and 2 bases, with 9 bases remaining between them. Germline values: CDR1 MNHEY, CDR2 SMNVEV (reference sequence). The CDR3 consists of 13 residues. CDR3 nucleotide sequence: TGTGCCAGCAGTCCTATGGGGAACTATGGCTACACCTTC. It translates to CASSPMGNYGYTF.